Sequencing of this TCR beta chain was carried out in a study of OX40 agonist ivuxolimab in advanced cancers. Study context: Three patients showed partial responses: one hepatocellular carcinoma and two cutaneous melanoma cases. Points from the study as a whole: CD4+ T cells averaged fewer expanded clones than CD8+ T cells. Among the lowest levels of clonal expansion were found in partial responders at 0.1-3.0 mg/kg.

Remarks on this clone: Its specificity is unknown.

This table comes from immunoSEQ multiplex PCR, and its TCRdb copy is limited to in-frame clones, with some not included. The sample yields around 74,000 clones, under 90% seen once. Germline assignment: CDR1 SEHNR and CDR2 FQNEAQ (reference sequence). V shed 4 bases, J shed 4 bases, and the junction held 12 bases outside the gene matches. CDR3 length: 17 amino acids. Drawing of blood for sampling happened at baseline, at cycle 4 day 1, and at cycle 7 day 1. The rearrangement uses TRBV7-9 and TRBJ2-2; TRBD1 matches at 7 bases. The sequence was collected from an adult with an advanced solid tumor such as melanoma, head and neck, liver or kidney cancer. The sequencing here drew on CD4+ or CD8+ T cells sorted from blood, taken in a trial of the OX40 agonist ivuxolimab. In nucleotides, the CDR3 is TGTGCCAGCAGCTCTAAAAGGCAGGGGGAAACCACCGGGGAGCTGTTTTTT. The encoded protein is CASSSKRQGETTGELFF.